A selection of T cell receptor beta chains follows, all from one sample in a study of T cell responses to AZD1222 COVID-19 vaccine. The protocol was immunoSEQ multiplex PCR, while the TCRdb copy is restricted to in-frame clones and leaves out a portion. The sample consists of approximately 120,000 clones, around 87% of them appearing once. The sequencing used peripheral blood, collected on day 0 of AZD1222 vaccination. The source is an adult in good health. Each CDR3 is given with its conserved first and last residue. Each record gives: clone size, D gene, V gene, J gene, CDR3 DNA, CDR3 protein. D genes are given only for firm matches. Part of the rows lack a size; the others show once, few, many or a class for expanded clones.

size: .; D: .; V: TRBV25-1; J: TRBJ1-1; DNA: TGTGCCAGCAGTGTACTCCGGGGCACTGAAGCTTTCTTT; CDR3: CASSVLRGTEAFF
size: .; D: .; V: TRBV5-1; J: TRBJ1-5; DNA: TGCGCCAGCAGCTTGAGTGGCGGTAGCAATCAGCCCCAGCATTTT; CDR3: CASSLSGGSNQPQHF
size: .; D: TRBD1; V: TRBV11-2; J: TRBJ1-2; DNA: TGTGCCAGCAGCAAAGACAGGGATAATGTCCCTGGCTACACCTTC; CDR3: CASSKDRDNVPGYTF
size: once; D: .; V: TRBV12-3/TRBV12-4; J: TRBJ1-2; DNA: TGTGCCAGCAGTTTAAATAACTATGGCTACACCTTC; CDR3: CASSLNNYGYTF
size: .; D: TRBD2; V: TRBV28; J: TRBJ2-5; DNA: TGTGCCAGCAGTTTCGAGACTAGCGGGACGCCCGAGACCCAGTACTTC; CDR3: CASSFETSGTPETQYF
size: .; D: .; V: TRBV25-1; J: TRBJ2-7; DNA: TGTGCCAGCAGTACTTACGCCGCCGCCTACGAGCAGTACTTC; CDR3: CASSTYAAAYEQYF
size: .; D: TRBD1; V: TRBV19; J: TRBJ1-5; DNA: TGTGCCAGTAGTATACAGGGGGCAGGGCAGCCCCAGCATTTT; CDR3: CASSIQGAGQPQHF
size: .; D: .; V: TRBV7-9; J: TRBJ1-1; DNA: TGTGCCAGCAGCTTAGCGGGACGAGAGGAGAACACTGAAGCTTTCTTT; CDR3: CASSLAGREENTEAFF
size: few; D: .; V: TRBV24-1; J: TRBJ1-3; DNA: TGTGCCACCAGTGATTTGCATAGGCACCTCTCTGGAAACACCATATATTTT; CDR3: CATSDLHRHLSGNTIYF
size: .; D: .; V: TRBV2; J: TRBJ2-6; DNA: TGTGCCACCGCGCCAGGGGCTGGGGCCAACGTCCTGACTTTC; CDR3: CATAPGAGANVLTF
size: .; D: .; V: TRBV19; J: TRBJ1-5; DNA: TGTGCCAGTGTTAGGGGAGGGGATCAGCCCCAGCATTTT; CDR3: CASVRGGDQPQHF
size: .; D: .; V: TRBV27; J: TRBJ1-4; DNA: TGTGCCAGCAGTGTTTCAAGGACAAGTAGAGGAAATGAAAAACTGTTTTTT; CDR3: CASSVSRTSRGNEKLFF
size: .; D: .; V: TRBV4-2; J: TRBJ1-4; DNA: TGTGCCAGCAGCCAAGAGATGGCTAGGGCGACGGAAAAACTGTTTTTT; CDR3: CASSQEMARATEKLFF
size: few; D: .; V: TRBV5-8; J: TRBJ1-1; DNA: TGTGCCAGCAGCTTGGCGATCATGATATCGGGGACTGAAGCTTTCTTT; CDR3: CASSLAIMISGTEAFF
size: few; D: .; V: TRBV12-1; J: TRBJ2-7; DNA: TGTGCCAGCAGTCTCCAGGTCGGGGCGGGGGGCACCTACGAGCAGTACTTC; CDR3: CASSLQVGAGGTYEQYF
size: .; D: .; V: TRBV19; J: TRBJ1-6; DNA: TGTGCCAGTAGTATAGTAGCCGGCGCGGGGTCACCCCTCCACTTT; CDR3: CASSIVAGAGSPLHF
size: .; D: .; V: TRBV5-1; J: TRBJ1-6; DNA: TGCGCCAGCAGCTTGGACGGCCATAATTCACCCCTCCACTTT; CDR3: CASSLDGHNSPLHF